A selection of T cell receptor beta chains follows, all from one sample in a study of blood T cell repertoires in COVID-19. TCRdb's copy holds only in-frame clones and misses some; the assay was immunoSEQ multiplex PCR. Of roughly 240,000 clones listed, around 87% are singletons. The sample was peripheral blood. These TCRs come from a man in his late teens or twenties with active or convalescent COVID-19. The CDR3 runs from the conserved cysteine through the conserved F or W. Each record gives: J gene, D gene, V gene, clone size, CDR3 protein, CDR3 DNA. D genes are given only for firm matches. Only part of the rows carry a size: once, few, many, or a class if the clone is expanded.

TRBJ1-1 . TRBV30 . CAWNRAGYAAAFF TGTGCCTGGAATCGCGCGGGGTACGCGGCAGCTTTCTTT
TRBJ2-3 . TRBV5-1 . CASSNNITDTQYF TGCGCCAGCAGCAACAACATCACAGATACGCAGTATTTT
TRBJ2-2 . TRBV6-5 . CAMSAAAGELFF TGTGCCATGTCGGCCGCGGCCGGGGAGCTGTTTTTT
TRBJ2-1 . TRBV21-1 . CASSSEGLNGVNEQFF TGTGCCAGCAGCTCTGAGGGATTAAACGGTGTGAATGAGCAGTTCTTC
TRBJ2-6 . TRBV11-2 . CASSLDPGRSGANVLTF TGTGCCAGCAGCTTAGACCCGGGTCGCTCTGGGGCCAACGTCCTGACTTTC
TRBJ2-7 TRBD2 TRBV6-2/TRBV6-3 . CASSYSWTSGRSDEQYF TGTGCCAGCAGTTACTCTTGGACTAGCGGGAGAAGCGACGAGCAGTACTTC
TRBJ1-2 TRBD1 TRBV19 . CASKDRADYGYTF TGTGCCAGTAAGGACAGGGCTGACTATGGCTACACCTTC
TRBJ1-6 TRBD1 TRBV3-1/TRBV3-2 . CASSQVSGTGLNSPLHF TGTGCCAGCAGCCAAGTATCCGGGACAGGGCTTAATTCACCCCTCCACTTT
TRBJ2-3 TRBD1 TRBV18 . CASSPRQGTLTDTQYF TGTGCCAGCTCACCCAGACAGGGGACTCTCACAGATACGCAGTATTTT
TRBJ2-1 . TRBV11-3 . CASSSNGLANEQFF TGTGCCAGCAGCTCAAACGGGCTAGCCAATGAGCAGTTCTTC
TRBJ1-1 TRBD1 TRBV19 . CASRTGSTEAFF TGTGCCAGTAGGACAGGGAGTACTGAAGCTTTCTTT
TRBJ2-5 TRBD1 TRBV19 . CASSTHRQGRETQYF TGTGCCAGTAGTACCCATCGACAGGGTCGGGAGACCCAGTACTTC
TRBJ2-5 . TRBV15 . CATSSRGIETQYF TGTGCCACCAGCAGTCGGGGGATTGAGACCCAGTACTTC
TRBJ1-5 TRBD1 TRBV28 . CASIPGVGQGGQPQHF TGTGCCAGCATTCCTGGTGTGGGACAGGGGGGTCAGCCCCAGCATTTT
TRBJ2-2 . TRBV15 . CATSRDRGSSLGELFF TGTGCCACCAGCAGAGATCGCGGGTCATCTCTGGGGGAGCTGTTTTTT
TRBJ2-5 . TRBV21-1 . CASTMLDKGAWETQYF TGTGCCAGCACTATGCTCGACAAGGGAGCGTGGGAGACCCAGTACTTC
TRBJ2-1 TRBD1 TRBV24-1 . CATSDPTGDGQFF TGTGCCACCAGTGACCCGACAGGGGACGGGCAGTTCTTC
TRBJ2-5 . TRBV5-1 . CASSLGSTGGVETQYF TGCGCCAGCAGCTTGGGGTCGACAGGCGGTGTGGAGACCCAGTACTTC
TRBJ1-4 TRBD1 TRBV7-9 few CASSLKQGAGEKLFF TGTGCCAGCAGCTTAAAGCAGGGGGCAGGGGAAAAACTGTTTTTT
TRBJ1-1 TRBD1 TRBV19 . CASSIADRGDTEAFF TGTGCCAGTAGTATAGCTGACAGGGGGGACACTGAAGCTTTCTTT
TRBJ2-3 . TRBV3-1/TRBV3-2 . CASSQASTDTQYF TGTGCCAGCAGCCAAGCTAGCACAGATACGCAGTATTTT
TRBJ2-1 TRBD2 TRBV27 once CASRVTSGAYNEQFF TGTGCCAGCAGGGTGACTAGCGGGGCCTACAATGAGCAGTTCTTC
TRBJ1-2 . TRBV3-1/TRBV3-2 once CASSPAGPVGYGYTF TGTGCCAGCAGCCCAGCGGGGCCCGTTGGATATGGCTACACCTTC
TRBJ1-4 . TRBV27 . CASGWGVNEKLFF TGTGCCAGTGGATGGGGCGTAAATGAAAAACTGTTTTTT
TRBJ2-1 . TRBV29-1 . CSVEDISAIVGNEQFF TGCAGCGTTGAAGACATTAGCGCGATTGTGGGGAATGAGCAGTTCTTC
TRBJ2-7 . TRBV5-1 . CASSLRSQGLSYEQYF TGCGCCAGCAGCTTGCGGTCCCAGGGATTATCCTACGAGCAGTACTTC
TRBJ2-5 . TRBV11-2 . CASSLDLGQGLRTQYF TGTGCCAGCAGCTTAGATCTAGGGCAGGGGCTTAGGACCCAGTACTTC
TRBJ1-6 . TRBV5-1 . CASSLTTTENNSPLHF TGCGCCAGCAGCTTGACCACGACAGAGAATAATTCACCCCTCCACTTT
TRBJ2-5 TRBD2 TRBV3-1/TRBV3-2 once CASSGLWTSGAPYQETQYF TGTGCCAGCAGCGGACTTTGGACTAGCGGGGCGCCTTATCAAGAGACCCAGTACTTC
TRBJ1-2 . TRBV6-2/TRBV6-3 few CASSYERNYGYTF TGTGCCAGCAGTTACGAGCGTAACTATGGCTACACCTTC
TRBJ2-6 . TRBV6-2/TRBV6-3 . CASSLAGRLLGANVLTF TGTGCCAGCAGTCTCGCGGGACGGCTGTTAGGGGCCAACGTCCTGACTTTC
TRBJ1-2 . TRBV30 once CAWRSAAGSYTF TGTGCCTGGAGATCCGCCGCGGGGAGCTACACCTTC
TRBJ1-6 . TRBV4-3 . CASSQANGSPLHF TGCGCCAGCAGCCAAGCTAATGGTTCACCCCTCCACTTT
TRBJ1-5 TRBD1 TRBV19 . CASRGQGLQPQHF TGTGCCAGTAGGGGACAGGGGCTCCAGCCCCAGCATTTT
TRBJ2-7 TRBD2 TRBV28 . CASSFSGKTYEQYF TGTGCCAGCAGTTTTAGCGGGAAGACCTACGAGCAGTACTTC
TRBJ2-3 . TRBV25-1 . CASSRGWTDTQYF TGTGCCAGCAGCCGGGGGTGGACAGATACGCAGTATTTT
TRBJ2-6 . TRBV7-9 . CASSLVLRQPGANVLTF TGTGCCAGCAGCTTAGTTCTGCGGCAGCCTGGGGCCAACGTCCTGACTTTC